This TCR beta chain is from a study of blood T cell repertoires in COVID-19. Germline V gives CDR1 LGHDT, CDR2 YNNKEL (reference sequence). V dropped 6 bases and J dropped 7 bases, with 13 bases sitting between them. CDR3 length: 14 residues. Some clones are missing from TCRdb's copy, which holds only in-frame ones; the method was immunoSEQ multiplex PCR. The sample has a few hundred thousand clones; 85% to 90% are singletons. The chain recombines TRBV3-1 (or the pseudogene TRBV3-2) with TRBJ1-6, with D uncertain. This sequence originates from an elderly man with acute or convalescent COVID-19. Material for sequencing was peripheral blood. The CDR3 here is CASSPLQRNSPLHF. The CDR3 DNA reads as TGTGCCAGCAGTCCCCTTCAGCGCAATTCACCCCTCCACTTT.